This paragraph reports one T cell receptor beta chain. Its recognized antigen is unknown. Base qualities are not recorded, but no much larger clone differs from it by a single base. The entry originates in a study of human T cells and chemical hapten exposure (dated by TCRdb to about 2021). A note on the overall study: For sensitization, 2% DPC in acetone was applied to a 2 cm by 2 cm area of upper inner arm skin. Alopecia areata with under or over 50% scalp involvement, alopecia totalis and alopecia universalis were represented in the patient cohort, which was mostly female. For TCR sequencing, blood came from twenty-nine alopecia patients at anywhere from one to four time points (pre-sensitization, 2, 6 and 24 weeks). Throughout the study period of approximately 23 weeks, patients also received therapeutic DPC doses to the scalp every week. Patch testing was performed on the upper back with Finn chambers containing 0.01% DPC, and the patch tests were scored after 6 days according to International Contact Dermatitis Research Group standards. Peripheral blood TCR repertoire changes were tracked in vivo in alopecia patients during primary and secondary sensitization to the hapten diphenylcyclopropenone (DPC). Libraries were combined into a pool for sequencing, and differences in TCR yield between samples came mainly from small differences in library volumes within the pool. Blood was sampled from patients pre-sensitization (week 0) and at 2, 6 and about 24 weeks after DPC sensitization. The full study reports these points: Because all patients had alopecia, a presumed autoimmune disease, the immune response of the patients might differ from that of healthy individuals. Patch test score was positively correlated with the number of PT1 expanded TCRs, with significance at thresholds 8, 16 and 32 but not at 4. DPC sensitization did not change how many TCRs were above 1 in 1000 frequency, and no evidence was found of alterations in global repertoire structure. Expanded TCRs formed significantly more large CDR3 similarity clusters than pre-sensitization or healthy control sets, consistent with antigen-driven responses. Repeated subsampling changed both the strength of the expansion versus patch-test correlation and the threshold at which the correlation became significant.

V is cut back by 3 bases and J by 4 bases, with 5 bases in the junction unmatched. Counted from cysteine to phenylalanine, this CDR3 has 15 amino acids. The only DNA kept is the CDR3, 45 bases in frame from the first base. CDR1 DFQATT and CDR2 SNEGSKA are derived from the germline V gene (reference sequence). The intended sense of this specimen's time point label: patch test 3, about 24 weeks after DPC sensitization. What the treatment or condition label conveys for this sample: therapeutic diphenylcyclopropenone sensitization with weekly scalp DPC. Blood at each patch-test visit was drawn before the patch test was applied. Patients were considered eligible if aged 18 to 70, diagnosed with alopecia and deemed suitable for DPC therapy, and patients were excluded if pregnant. Total RNA was isolated from unfractionated whole blood collected in Tempus Blood RNA tubes. Preparation of the library involved RACE. Sequencer: NextSeq 500. During library preparation, unique molecular identifiers were attached to individual cDNA molecules so that TCRs could be counted quantitatively and reproducibly. Each blood RNA sample was used to sequence both TCR alpha and TCR beta chains. The original pipeline was this. The median number of TCRs per sample was 90,000 to 100,000, ranging from 23,224 to 690,600. The Decombinator software suite was used to annotate V, J and CDR3 in the TCR reads. For the PS versus PT1 abundance plots, all samples were subsampled to the same number of TCRs (28,000). TCRs were defined as expanded if absent before sensitization and observed at least eight times at the 2-week time point. TCRdb's own reprocessing of the public reads used fastp at Q25 and MiXCR and kept productive beta chains. When rows share a CDR3 protein, they turn into one entry using the most common DNA and genes. The V and J calls reflect TCRdb's pipeline rather than the authors' work. The sample records 100,000 or so distinct CDR3 sequences, under 40% of which are singletons. Of the sample, 2.5% to 3.5% falls within the top ten clones.

Sequenced material: whole blood, taken in connection with sensitization to the hapten diphenylcyclopropenone (DPC). This receptor was taken from a man in his forties or fifties with alopecia areata. Some clones in this sample may be carry-over from other donors' samples. In this chain, TRBV20-1 is recombined with TRBJ2-3; 12 bases in the junction line up with TRBD2. The nucleotides read TGCAGTGCTAGCTTACTAGCGGGAGGATCAGATACGCAGTATTTT. Translated, it gives CSASLLAGGSDTQYF.